Listed below are T cell receptor beta chains from one sample, sequenced in a study of cytomegalovirus exposure and HLA in healthy donors. Profiled with immunoSEQ multiplex PCR; TCRdb holds only in-frame clones, not every one. The sample comprises around 94,000 clones, about four fifths of which are singletons, and roughly 2% rests with the top ten. The sample taken for sequencing was PBMCs. These receptors all stem from a young man in good health and CMV-seronegative. CDR3s include the opening cysteine and the closing phenylalanine or tryptophan. The order of the fields is J gene, D gene, V gene, CDR3 length, clone size, CDR3 DNA, CDR3 protein. D genes are given only for firm matches. Size is stated for part of the rows, as once, few or many counts, or as a class when the clone is expanded.

>TRBJ1-6|.|TRBV4-3|16|.
TGCGCCAGCAGCCAAGGACAGATCGTTTATAATTCACCCCTCCACTTT
CASSQGQIVYNSPLHF
>TRBJ2-3|.|TRBV30|14|.
TGTGCCTGGAGAGGCAGGGGACGTGGAGATACGCAGTATTTT
CAWRGRGRGDTQYF
>TRBJ1-2|.|TRBV29-1|15|.
TGCAGCGTTTCTGGTTTTATCGGGGGGATGGATGGCTACACCTTC
CSVSGFIGGMDGYTF
>TRBJ1-5|.|TRBV6-1|12|few
TGTGCCAGCAGTGAAGGGAGGCAGCCCCAGCATTTT
CASSEGRQPQHF
>TRBJ2-3|.|TRBV21-1|17|.
TGTGCCAGCAGCAAAGGGGGGTCTAGCGGGAGCGTAGATACGCAGTATTTT
CASSKGGSSGSVDTQYF
>TRBJ2-2|TRBD2|TRBV7-2|16|.
TGTGCCAGCAGATATGGACTAGCGGGAAAGACCGGGGAGCTGTTTTTT
CASRYGLAGKTGELFF
>TRBJ2-2|.|TRBV6-5|14|.
TGTGCCAGCAGAGCCCAGGGGAACACCGGGGAGCTGTTTTTT
CASRAQGNTGELFF
>TRBJ2-5|TRBD1|TRBV6-1|13|few
TGTGCCAGCACTAGGGACAGGGACGAGACCCAGTACTTC
CASTRDRDETQYF
>TRBJ2-7|TRBD2|TRBV5-1|14|.
TGCGCCAGCAGATCCGGGGGGAGCTCCTACGAGCAGTACTTC
CASRSGGSSYEQYF
>TRBJ1-2|.|TRBV12-5|13|few
TGTGCTAGTGGTTTTGGGGAGGGGTATGGCTACACCTTC
CASGFGEGYGYTF
>TRBJ1-2|TRBD1|TRBV10-3|15|.
TGTGCCATCAGTGAAACAGGGGCGACTAACTATGGCTACACCTTC
CAISETGATNYGYTF
>TRBJ2-3|TRBD2|TRBV7-9|18|once
TGTGCCAGCAGCTTAGCGCCGTGGGGGGGGAGGAGCACAGATACGCAGTATTTT
CASSLAPWGGRSTDTQYF
>TRBJ2-7|.|TRBV6-5|12|once
TGTGCCAGCAGTACCAGGGGCTACGAGCAGTACTTC
CASSTRGYEQYF
>TRBJ1-2|.|TRBV4-1|15|once
TGCGCCAGCAGCTCCCGGGACCTGGGGGAGGTGGGCTACACCTTC
CASSSRDLGEVGYTF
>TRBJ2-3|.|TRBV2|12|.
TGTGCCAGCAGTGAAACGGGGGATACGCAGTATTTT
CASSETGDTQYF
>TRBJ1-5|TRBD1|TRBV10-3|14|.
TGTGCCACGATGACAGGGGGAGTCAATCAGCCCCAGCATTTT
CATMTGGVNQPQHF
>TRBJ1-5|TRBD1|TRBV6-6|16|.
TGTGCCAGCAGTCCCAGCCCCGGACAGGGTAATCAGCCCCAGCATTTT
CASSPSPGQGNQPQHF
>TRBJ1-5|.|TRBV5-1|15|.
TGCGCCAGCAGCATCGGACAGTCAAGCAATCAGCCCCAGCATTTT
CASSIGQSSNQPQHF
>TRBJ2-2|.|TRBV29-1|16|.
TGCAGCGTTCGGAAGAGGCCTAACTCGAACACCGGGGAGCTGTTTTTT
CSVRKRPNSNTGELFF
>TRBJ2-1|.|TRBV11-2|12|.
TGTGCCAGCCAGCGGAATTACAATGAGCAGTTCTTC
CASQRNYNEQFF
>TRBJ2-1|TRBD2|TRBV6-4|14|.
TGTGCCAGCAGTTCGTGGGAGGGAAGGGGTGAGCAGTTCTTC
CASSSWEGRGEQFF
>TRBJ1-2|.|TRBV7-9|14|.
TGTGCCAGCAGCTTAGTAGGCAGGGTGAATGGCTACACCTTC
CASSLVGRVNGYTF
>TRBJ2-3|TRBD2|TRBV11-2|20|.
TGTGCCAGCAGCTTAGAGGGGGTGGGACTACCAGGCGGAGTGACAGATACGCAGTATTTT
CASSLEGVGLPGGVTDTQYF
>TRBJ2-7|TRBD1|TRBV29-1|15|.
TGCAGCGTTGAAGCTCGGACAGGGGTCCACTACGAGCAGTACTTC
CSVEARTGVHYEQYF
>TRBJ1-6|TRBD1|TRBV7-9|15|.
TGTGCCAGCAGCGTAGGACAGGGCTTCAATTCACCCCTCCACTTT
CASSVGQGFNSPLHF
>TRBJ1-1|.|TRBV6-6|13|few
TGTGCCAGCAGTGCACAGGTGAACACTGAAGCTTTCTTT
CASSAQVNTEAFF